This T cell receptor beta chain was documented in a study of blood T cells in healthy people across ages. The ends lost 4 bases at V and 2 bases at J; junction bases unmatched: 6. The CDR3 covers 16 residues. The V gene's germline CDR1 is MNHNS and CDR2 SASEGT. This clonotype has more than one count but fewer than ten. Its antigen is not identified. Using a J-beta primer mix together with a sample-barcoded 5' primer, a second PCR was run for roughly 6 to 12 cycles. TCRdb independently ran MiXCR on the 5' RACE reads; one entry per CDR3 protein. The repertoire has over a million distinct CDR3 sequences, 25% of them found once; the top ten carry around 0.7%. Findings and limits, study-wide: Bulk PBMC profiling left naive and antigen-experienced comparisons inconclusive. Comparison with aged donors showed that long-lived donors had more naive CD4+ cells and higher diversity.

Extracted total RNA amounted to at least 5.5 micrograms for each sample. The sample was also reused in another study, on T cells of mothers and their children. That work states: Mother-child pairs who were related displayed a slightly higher overlap than unrelated pairs, a difference that was non-significant.

The chain combines TRBV6-1 with TRBJ2-7; 12 bases map to TRBD2. The sequence derives from a girl aged 2 to 9 in good health. Material for sequencing was blood. The CDR3 here is CASSGLAGESTYEQYF. The CDR3 coding sequence is TGTGCCAGCAGTGGACTAGCGGGGGAATCGACCTACGAGCAGTACTTC.